A selection of T cell receptor beta chains follows, all from one sample in a study of shared clonotypes between healthy human individuals. Generated by immunoSEQ multiplex PCR, the TCRdb table keeps only in-frame clones and is missing some. The sample has under 600,000 clones, around 78% seen once. Sample: PBMCs. The receptors were gathered from a woman in her 40s in good health. Some clones in this sample may be carry-over from other donors' samples. The CDR3 runs from the conserved cysteine through the conserved F or W. Fields, in order: J gene, V gene, CDR3 protein.

TRBJ2-2,TRBV7-9,CASSSPPGAGGYTGELFF
TRBJ1-1,TRBV27,CASIRTGGGEAFF
TRBJ2-7,TRBV7-6,CASSLQVSSEIEQYF
TRBJ2-1,TRBV14,CASSQLGQYNEQFF
TRBJ2-1,TRBV13,CASSFYRGLAGYNEQFF
TRBJ2-5,TRBV5-1,CASSLMGSREETQYF
TRBJ1-3,TRBV2,CASSLTRNSGNTIYF
TRBJ2-7,TRBV15,CATSRAGSYEQYF
TRBJ2-4,TRBV6-4,CASSEEGSGKNIQYF
TRBJ1-1,TRBV23-1,CASSQWGEGSTEAFF
TRBJ2-2,TRBV5-4,CASSLARPTTGELFF
TRBJ1-5,TRBV7-2,CASSLAHNQPQHF
TRBJ1-2,TRBV10-2,CASSETGAYGYTF
TRBJ1-6,TRBV30,CAWARGRGSPLHF
TRBJ2-1,TRBV20-1,CSTGRDNEQFF
TRBJ2-7,TRBV6-7,CASSYSDRGLFDF
TRBJ2-2,TRBV9,CASSVVTGGLNTGELFF
.,TRBV7-9,CASSLRPSGSLTGELFF
TRBJ2-5,TRBV6-1,CASSEVGGGRETQYF
TRBJ2-1,TRBV9,CASTSDLRGDNEQFF
TRBJ2-3,TRBV5-4,CASSLEQGIATQYF
TRBJ2-3,TRBV5-4,CASSPRLAGGSDTQYF
TRBJ2-7,TRBV18,CASSPESGSLRYF
TRBJ2-2,TRBV15,CATSRVDGTTGELFF
TRBJ2-2,TRBV14,CASSRRTSVGTGELFF
.,TRBV5-1,CASSTTSGTYEQYF
TRBJ1-3,TRBV7-2,CASSFQAGSSGNTIYF
TRBJ2-1,TRBV28,CASSSGTYNEQFF
TRBJ2-1,TRBV14,CASSQEFRTSGYNEQFF
TRBJ2-6,TRBV5-1,CASSLDGQGAGANVLTF
TRBJ2-3,TRBV15,CATSRGGYTDTQYF
TRBJ2-2,TRBV7-8,CASSSNSGELFF
TRBJ2-2,TRBV5-1,CASSLGLAGNTGELFF
TRBJ1-1,TRBV7-9,CASSSTSRGMNTEAFF
TRBJ2-7,TRBV6-1,CASSEGGEQYF
TRBJ1-2,TRBV7-2,CASSFLLDRLYGYTF
TRBJ2-7,TRBV5-4,CASSSRGMEYEQYF
TRBJ2-2,TRBV7-9,CAPGAGEAGELFF
TRBJ2-1,TRBV7-7,CASSLAPAGPYNEQFF
TRBJ2-7,TRBV27,CASSLGRDSSQYF
TRBJ1-4,TRBV10-1,CASSEDQSNEKLFF
TRBJ2-1,TRBV12-5,CASGSTQGSYNEQFF
TRBJ2-5,TRBV27,CASSPGLHQGTQYF